This T cell receptor beta chain comes out of a study of identical twins (dated by TCRdb to 2016 to 2018). Context from the whole study: To test whether fetal clonotypes persist, this study deep-sequenced TCR alpha and beta repertoires from monozygotic twins, from unrelated adults of various ages, and from cord blood. To rule out contamination, the twin experiments were replicated at different times with different library preparation protocols.

A few counts support this clonotype. The antigen it binds to is not known. Base qualities are not recorded, but no much larger clone differs from it by a single base. To prepare the library, 5' RACE was applied. TCRdb lists the instrument as Illumina HiSeq 2000. A universal primer binding site was added through template switching, and the final cDNA carried a unique molecular identifier so that TCR cDNA molecules could be counted accurately. Specific primers in the conserved constant-segment region were used to synthesize first-strand cDNA for the TCR alpha and beta chains. To control for contamination, every cDNA library was double barcoded, receiving both a SMART-Mk sample barcode and Illumina barcodes. TruSeq adapter sequences and Illumina sample barcodes were added in two successive PCR steps. TCR alpha and beta cDNA libraries were sequenced on the Illumina HiSeq platform with custom primers. The study's processing was this. MiGEC processed the raw reads to extract unique molecular identifiers, while MiXCR was used to determine the CDR3 positions. For each individual, recombination models were inferred using an EM algorithm with the repgenHMM and IGoR tools. Shared clonotypes were analyzed with the tcR package in R, and sharing was normalized by the product of cloneset sizes. Out-of-frame nonproductive sequences were analyzed to study raw recombination free of thymic and clonal selection effects. The raw public data were reprocessed by TCRdb itself: fastp quality trimming at Q25, MiXCR clonotype calling, in-frame beta chains only. Each entry merges the rows of one CDR3 protein and shows their most common DNA and genes. TCRdb's processing, not the authors' own work, is the source of the V and J calls. The sample table lists some 500,000 distinct CDR3 sequences, 9.5% to 10% of them with a count of one. The ten largest account for 2.5% to 3% of the sample.

The full study reports these points: Out-of-frame TCR alpha sharing in monozygotic twins was systematically underestimated by recombination models, whereas sharing between unrelated individuals was in agreement with the recombination models. Because the same donors could not be followed over many years, the conclusions depended on cross-sectional statistical analysis. In beta out-of-frame sequences, excess twin sharing was weaker, because having fewer shared sequences lowered the signal-to-noise ratio. Out-of-frame TCR alpha sequences shared between twins showed an excess of low generation-probability sequences compared with coincidental sharing between unrelated individuals. Zero-insertion analyses could be partly confounded by invariant T cells such as MAIT and iNKT, though diverse VJ usage argued against such confounding for most clonotypes. Abundant cord blood beta clonotypes had fewer insertions, young adult naive repertoires showed a similar but weaker trend, and memory repertoires showed no such trend.

A distance of 12 bases separates the germline ends of V and J, which lose 0 bases and 9 bases respectively. There are 15 amino acids in the CDR3, from cysteine to phenylalanine inclusive. The sequence is cut down to CDR3 DNA, 45 bases in frame from base 1. CDR1 and CDR2, per the germline V gene, are MNHEY and SVGAGI. Every donor was a healthy Caucasian. The twin cohort consisted of three pairs of female monozygotic twins, all aged about 18 to 30 years. Peripheral blood mononuclear cells were the source from which RNA for the TCR libraries was isolated. The data were also submitted as part of a second study, on yellow fever vaccine responses in identical twins. That second publication adds: According to the authors, the vaccine-induced T cell response in identical twins seemed to be partly convergent and partly specific to each individual. Focusing on identical twins, the study followed the T cell clones that responded to the vaccine, and did so with precision.

The chain is assembled from TRBV6-5 and TRBJ1-6, with the D gene uncertain. The receptor's source is a woman under 30 in good health. Material for sequencing was PBMCs. The nucleotide sequence reads TGTGCCAGCAGTTACTCGCTGGATTTAAGTTCACCCCTCCACTTT. Its coded protein is CASSYSLDLSSPLHF.